The 15 T cell receptor beta chains below all came from one sample that was sequenced in a study of blood T cell repertoires in COVID-19 (TCRdb year 2020). The library was obtained by the immunoSEQ multiplex PCR assay. TCRdb holds this immuneACCESS table with in-frame rearrangements only. Some clones are missing; in checked studies, unresolved V genes explain under half, and the rest has no known cause. The sample has 30,000 to 40,000 clones on record, approximately 83% of them singletons. The ten largest clones represent over 3.5% of the sample. The sample was peripheral blood. These receptors came from a man aged 50-60 years with acute or convalescent COVID-19.

The rearrangement links TRBV6-5 to TRBJ2-1, with D unclear. The CDR3 covers 12 residues. Germline CDR1 MNHEY, CDR2 SVGAGI. Trimming stripped 2 bases from V and 4 bases from J, with 3 bases between. CDR3 nucleotides: TGTGCCAGCAGTTACCCGTACAATGAGCAGTTCTTC. The encoded protein is CASSYPYNEQFF.

The J gene is TRBJ2-7, the V gene TRBV6-6, with 7 bases lining up with TRBD2. Trimming took 6 bases from V and 6 from J; bases not matched to a gene: 11. The CDR3 runs 14 residues. The germline gives CDR1 MNHNY, CDR2 SVGAGI (reference sequence). The CDR3 loop is CASSPARLAGEQYF. The CDR3 nucleotides are TGTGCCAGCAGCCCCGCGCGACTAGCTGGCGAGCAGTACTTC.

The chain has TRBV21-1 and TRBJ1-4; the D call of TRBD1 is as the table states it, not checked on the DNA. TRBV21-1 constitutes a pseudogene. This CDR3 is 17 amino acids long. CDR3 in DNA: TGTGCCAGCAGGAAAAGGGAAAGGGGGCACGTCTGTGAAAAACTGTTTTTT. This gives the protein CASRKRERGHVCEKLFF.

CDR3: CASSQWQQETQYF. DNA for the CDR3: TGCGCCAGCAGCCAATGGCAGCAAGAGACCCAGTACTTC. The gene calls are TRBV4-1 and TRBJ2-5; no clear D. The CDR3 totals 13 residues. Germline CDR1 is MGHRA and CDR2 is YSYEKL. Trimming took 2 bases from V and 2 from J, leaving 6 bases between them.

The chain links TRBV5-6 to TRBJ2-5; maybe TRBD2 (6 bases). Trimming took off 4 bases at V and 0 bases at J, with 13 bases between the two ends. The CDR3 is made up of 15 amino acids. Germline V gene data show CDR1 as SGHDT and CDR2 as YYEEEE. In DNA, the CDR3 is TGTGCCAGCAGCCCTCGGGACTTTCACCAAGAGACCCAGTACTTC. Amino acids: CASSPRDFHQETQYF. The whole variable domain, filled in from reference TRBV5-6 and TRBJ2-5, reads DAGVTQSPTHLIKTRGQQVTLRCSPKSGHDTVSWYQQALGQGPQFIFQYYEEEERQRGNFPDRFSGHQFPNYSSELNVNALLLGDSALYLCASSPRDFHQETQYFGPGTRLLVL.

This sequence joins TRBV11-2 and TRBJ2-7, with D perhaps matching TRBD2 (5 bases). The CDR3 contains 15 residues. Trimming pared 0 bases from V and 2 bases from J, leaving 11 bases between. Germline V lookup: CDR1 SGHAT, CDR2 FQNNGV. CDR3: CASSLDPGSAYEQYF. In DNA, the CDR3 is TGTGCCAGCAGCTTAGATCCGGGGTCGGCCTACGAGCAGTACTTC.

The chain links TRBV19 to TRBJ1-1, with 9 bases fitting TRBD1. The germline V gene has CDR1 LNHDA and CDR2 SQIVND (reference sequence). CDR3 length equals 15 residues. V lost 5 bases and J lost 3; bases outside the gene matches: 7. The DNA for the CDR3 is TGTGCCAGTAGTGCCCAGACAGGGGGATACACTGAAGCTTTCTTT. Translated, it gives CASSAQTGGYTEAFF.

This clone appeared once. The chain links TRBV6-5 to TRBJ2-2, with 9 bases fitting TRBD2. Germline V CDR1 and CDR2: MNHEY, SVGAGI. The CDR3 length is 16 residues. Trimming at V came to 4 bases and at J to 1 base, leaving 4 bases not matched to a gene. The CDR3 sequence: CASSLGREGNTGELFF. The CDR3 DNA sequence: TGTGCCAGCAGTTTGGGGCGGGAGGGGAACACCGGGGAGCTGTTTTTT.

This chain links TRBV2 with TRBJ2-7; 7 bases agree with TRBD2. CDR3 length: 15 amino acids. Germline CDR1 and CDR2: SNHLY and FYNNEI. V shed 6 bases and J 3 bases; nucleotides not matched to a gene: 11. The CDR3: CASSAFSGSRYEQYF. For the CDR3, the DNA is TGTGCCAGCAGCGCGTTTAGCGGGTCCCGCTACGAGCAGTACTTC. Full variable domain (remainder filled in from reference TRBV2 and TRBJ2-7): EPEVTQTPSHQVTQMGQEVILRCVPISNHLYFYWYRQILGQKVEFLVSFYNNEISEKSEIFDDQFSVERPDGSNFTLKIRSTKLEDSAMYFCASSAFSGSRYEQYFGPGTRLTVT.

This clone occurred a few times. J is TRBJ1-4 and V is TRBV12-3 or TRBV12-4; D remains ambiguous. V dropped 1 base and J dropped 8 bases, with 8 bases sitting between them. The CDR3 covers 13 residues. CDR3 sequence (DNA): TGTGCCAGCAGTTTAGAGGAGAGGGAAAAACTGTTTTTT. It specifies CASSLEEREKLFF.

J is TRBJ1-1 and V is TRBV27, with D maybe TRBD1 (6 bases). Germline V gene data show CDR1 as MNHEY and CDR2 as SMNVEV (reference sequence). Trimming removed 2 bases from V and 0 bases from J, with 13 bases in between. The length of the CDR3 is 16 residues. This CDR3 is CASSLGLTGLNTEAFF. The CDR3 DNA reads as TGTGCCAGCAGTTTAGGGTTGACAGGCCTGAACACTGAAGCTTTCTTT.

V and J are TRBV27 and TRBJ2-1; 10 bases match TRBD2. J gave up 8 bases and V 4 bases, and 29 bases lay outside the gene matches. This CDR3 is built from 22 residues. CDR1 and CDR2 (germline): MNHEY, SMNVEV (reference sequence). The CDR3 coding sequence is TGTGCCAGCAGTTCAATGCCCCACTCCAGACCATATTGGCTAGCGGGAGTCTATGAGCAGTTCTTC. Protein: CASSSMPHSRPYWLAGVYEQFF.

The V call is TRBV9, the J call TRBJ2-2; 9 bases match TRBD1. Germline values: CDR1 SGDLS, CDR2 YYNGEE. Germline trimming cut 4 bases from V and 5 bases from J; bases unmatched to any gene: 6. This CDR3 is built from 15 residues. In DNA form, the CDR3 reads TGTGCCAGCAGCTCGCGGACAGGGGAGACCGGGGAGCTGTTTTTT. Protein: CASSSRTGETGELFF.

This chain uses TRBV15 with TRBJ2-6; 8 positions match TRBD1. This CDR3 has 16 residues. V was pared by 5 bases and J by 0 bases, with 3 bases of the junction left unmatched. In germline, CDR1 is LNHNV, CDR2 YYDKDF (reference sequence). CDR3 in DNA: TGTGCCACCAGCGGGGACAGGAACTCTGGGGCCAACGTCCTGACTTTC. Translating it yields CATSGDRNSGANVLTF.

The rearrangement links TRBV19 to TRBJ1-2; the match to TRBD1 covers 7 bases. V shed 7 bases, J shed 4 bases, and the junction held 12 bases outside the gene matches. The V gene's germline CDR1 is LNHDA and CDR2 SQIVND (reference sequence). The CDR3 length is 15 residues. CDR3 sequence: CASKIGQEPGYGYTF. DNA for the CDR3: TGTGCCAGTAAAATCGGACAGGAGCCGGGCTATGGCTACACCTTC.